The 25 T cell receptor beta chains below were found in one sample sequenced in a study of blood T cell repertoires in COVID-19. Generated by immunoSEQ multiplex PCR, the TCRdb table keeps only in-frame clones and is missing some. Of 43,000 or so clones listed, 86% are singletons. Sequencing input: peripheral blood. Receptors were obtained from a man aged 55-75 years with active or convalescent COVID-19.

V usage is TRBV7-9 and J usage is TRBJ1-4; weak D call: TRBD1 (5 bases). The CDR3 is made up of 14 amino acids. Germline lookup yields CDR1 SEHNR and CDR2 FQNEAQ (reference sequence). Trimming cost V 3 bases and J 5 bases, with 10 bases left between them. CDR3 DNA: TGTGCCAGCAGCTTTCCCCACAGGAATGAAAAACTGTTTTTT. Encoded protein: CASSFPHRNEKLFF.

V usage is TRBV6-1 and J usage is TRBJ2-3; 11 nucleotides match TRBD1. Germline V lookup: CDR1 MNHNS, CDR2 SASEGT. This CDR3 is built from 16 residues. The ends lost 1 base at V and 4 bases at J; junction bases unmatched: 4. DNA of the CDR3: TGTGCCAGCAGTGAAGAGTGGGGACAGGGGGCAGATACGCAGTATTTT. It specifies CASSEEWGQGADTQYF.

The gene calls are TRBV6-2 or TRBV6-3 and TRBJ2-5, with D uncertain. CDR1 and CDR2 from the germline V gene are MNHEY and SVGEGT. The ends were cut back, 0 bases at V and 1 base at J, with 6 bases in the middle. The CDR3 spans 14 residues. CDR3 sequence: CASSYSGSQETQYF. In nucleotides, the CDR3 is TGTGCCAGCAGTTACTCTGGCAGCCAAGAGACCCAGTACTTC.

This clone was counted only a few times. The CDR3 spells CATQFTGGNTEAFF. CDR3 DNA sequence: TGTGCCACGCAGTTCACGGGGGGAAACACTGAAGCTTTCTTT. V gene TRBV6-5 combines with J gene TRBJ1-1; D may be TRBD1 (5 bases). This CDR3 contains 14 residues. Germline V gives CDR1 MNHEY, CDR2 SVGAGI. V was clipped by 10 bases and J by 2 bases, with 17 bases between them.

This chain connects TRBV19 to TRBJ2-2, with D unresolved. Deletions cut 7 bases from V and 3 bases from J, with 6 bases between. This CDR3 comprises 12 residues. CDR1 LNHDA and CDR2 SQIVND come from the germline V gene (reference sequence). CDR3 DNA: TGTGCCAGTACCCCTTACACCGGGGAGCTGTTTTTT. Residues: CASTPYTGELFF.

The genes are TRBV19 and TRBJ1-6; 10 nucleotides match TRBD1. J lost 8 bases, V lost 5 bases, and 9 bases had no gene match. The CDR3 extends over 16 amino acids. CDR1 is LNHDA, CDR2 SQIVND, per germline (reference sequence). CDR3 coding DNA: TGTGCCAGTAGTCCTCTATCCGGGACAGGGGATTCACCCCTCCACTTT. Translation: CASSPLSGTGDSPLHF.

The genes are TRBV12-3 or TRBV12-4 and TRBJ2-5, with D unresolved. The ends were cut back, 6 bases at V and 5 bases at J, with 10 bases in the middle. This CDR3 comprises 12 residues. The CDR3 sequence is CASSPMLETQYF. The CDR3 nucleotides are TGTGCCAGCAGCCCCATGTTGGAGACCCAGTACTTC.

The genes are TRBV9 and TRBJ2-5, with a possible D match to TRBD2 (5 bases). The CDR3 runs 13 residues. Trimming removed 0 bases from V and 5 bases from J, with 8 bases in between. The germline CDR1 and CDR2 sequences are SGDLS and YYNGEE. CDR3 DNA: TGTGCCAGCAGCGTAGGAGGGTACGAGACCCAGTACTTC. Encoded protein: CASSVGGYETQYF. The full variable domain, completed using reference TRBV9 and TRBJ2-5, is DSGVTQTPKHLITATGQRVTLRCSPRSGDLSVYWYQQSLDQGLQFLIQYYNGEERAKGNILERFSAQQFPDLHSELNLSSLELGDSALYFCASSVGGYETQYFGPGTRLLVL.

There are a few counts of this clone. The chain has TRBV19 and TRBJ1-5; the match to TRBD1 covers 7 bases. J gave up 6 bases and V 3 bases, and 5 bases lay outside the gene matches. The CDR3 is 14 residues long. Germline lookup yields CDR1 LNHDA and CDR2 SQIVND (reference sequence). The CDR3 DNA reads TGTGCCAGTAGTATGAGGGGGCTTGGTCAGCCCCAGCATTTT. Translation: CASSMRGLGQPQHF. Filled out from reference TRBV19 and TRBJ1-5, the complete variable domain reads DGGITQSPKYLFRKEGQNVTLSCEQNLNHDAMYWYRQDPGQGLRLIYYSQIVNDFQKGDIAEGYSVSREKKESFPLTVTSAQKNPTAFYLCASSMRGLGQPQHFGDGTRLSIL.

The rearrangement links TRBV14 to TRBJ1-2; D is ambiguous. The CDR3 is made up of 12 amino acids. Germline lookup yields CDR1 SGHDN and CDR2 FVKESK. Trimming took off 5 bases at V and 8 bases at J, with 12 bases between the two ends. The CDR3 DNA reads as TGTGCCAGCAGCTTGGGAGCGGGAGGCTACACCTTC. Amino acid sequence: CASSLGAGGYTF.

The rearrangement uses TRBV9 and TRBJ1-2, with 8 nucleotides matching TRBD1. Trimming took 5 bases from V and 4 from J; bases not matched to a gene: 10. This CDR3 contains 15 residues. Germline V lookup: CDR1 SGDLS, CDR2 YYNGEE. CDR3 sequence reads: CASSPSLDRAYGYTF. The CDR3 coding sequence is TGTGCCAGCAGTCCATCCCTGGACAGGGCCTATGGCTACACCTTC.

CDR3 amino acids: CASSPPTGGRTEAFF. As DNA, the CDR3 is TGTGCCAGCAGTCCCCCGACAGGGGGACGGACTGAAGCTTTCTTT. The chain is built from TRBV28 and TRBJ1-1; 9 nucleotides line up with TRBD1. The J segment lost 5 bases and the V segment lost 5 bases, leaving 9 bases of the junction unmatched. The CDR3 extends over 15 amino acids. Germline CDR1 is MDHEN and CDR2 is SYDVKM. Full variable domain (outside the CDR3, taken from reference TRBV28 and TRBJ1-1): DVKVTQSSRYLVKRTGEKVFLECVQDMDHENMFWYRQDPGLGLRLIYFSYDVKMKEKGDIPEGYSVSREKKERFSLILESASTNQTSMYLCASSPPTGGRTEAFFGQGTRLTVV.

The chain employs TRBV13 and TRBJ2-1; D is perhaps TRBD2 (5 bases). Germline V gene sequence: CDR1 PRHDT, CDR2 FYEKMQ (reference sequence). Trimming shortened V by 5 bases and J by 7 bases, and 15 bases separated the two germline ends. This CDR3 comprises 14 residues. The CDR3 is CASSITRIRNEQFF. The CDR3 nucleotides are TGTGCCAGCAGCATAACTAGAATAAGGAATGAGCAGTTCTTC. Filled out from reference TRBV13 and TRBJ2-1, the complete variable domain reads AAGVIQSPRHLIKEKRETATLKCYPIPRHDTVYWYQQGPGQDPQFLISFYEKMQSDKGSIPDRFSAQQFSDYHSELNMSSLELGDSALYFCASSITRIRNEQFFGPGTRLTVL.

The gene calls are TRBV6-5 and TRBJ2-4; 7 bases match TRBD1. The J segment lost 11 bases and the V segment lost 0 bases, leaving 4 bases of the junction unmatched. This CDR3 has 13 residues. Germline CDR1 is MNHEY and CDR2 is SVGAGI. Written as DNA, the CDR3 is TGTGCCAGCAGTTACTCGAGGCAGGGGGTTCAGTACTTC. It specifies CASSYSRQGVQYF.

This clone was detected only once. The chain is built from TRBV19 and TRBJ2-7, with 10 positions matching TRBD1. V gave up 4 bases and J gave up 6 bases; unmatched junction bases: 6. Germline V lookup: CDR1 LNHDA, CDR2 SQIVND (reference sequence). The CDR3 is 14 amino acids. In nucleotides, the CDR3 is TGTGCCAGTAGTAGCTTTGGACAGGGGGGCGAGCAGTACTTC. Translation: CASSSFGQGGEQYF.

This rearrangement joins TRBV4-1 to TRBJ2-5; D unresolved. The germline CDR1 and CDR2 sequences are MGHRA and YSYEKL. V was cut by 0 bases and J by 7 bases, with 15 bases left in between. The CDR3 loop spans 15 amino acids. CDR3 sequence (DNA): TGCGCCAGCAGCCAAGATCTCGCAGGCCTGAGGACCCAGTACTTC. Protein: CASSQDLAGLRTQYF.

This clone was detected once. The chain is built from TRBV7-9 and TRBJ2-5; possibly TRBD1 for D (7 bases). Trimming took 5 bases from V and 5 from J, leaving 18 bases between them. This CDR3 contains 15 residues. Germline-derived CDR1 and CDR2 are SEHNR and FQNEAQ (reference sequence). The CDR3 DNA follows: TGTGCCAGCAGCCTAGAAGGGGGCGCGGGGGAGACCCAGTACTTC. This translates into CASSLEGGAGETQYF.

V and J are TRBV4-1 and TRBJ1-1; 11 bases align to TRBD1. The CDR3 is 15 amino acids. V dropped 5 bases and J dropped 5; count of bases not matched to a gene: 7. Germline V CDR1 and CDR2: MGHRA, YSYEKL. In DNA, the CDR3 is TGCGCCAGCAGCAACCCCGGGACAGGGGGAACTGAAGCTTTCTTT. Its translation is CASSNPGTGGTEAFF.

This rearrangement joins TRBV7-6 to TRBJ2-7; possibly TRBD2 for D (5 bases). Between the trimmed V and J ends, which lost 0 bases and 2 bases, there was a span of 23 bases. The CDR3 totals 19 residues. Germline assignment: CDR1 SGHVS and CDR2 FNYEAQ. Here the CDR3 DNA reads TGTGCCAGCAGCTTAGCAGGCCCCCTCGCCGGACGGCGGGCCTACGAGCAGTACTTC. It is translated as CASSLAGPLAGRRAYEQYF.

This sequence joins TRBV7-9 and TRBJ1-1, with D maybe TRBD1 (6 bases). V was trimmed by 5 bases and J by 9 bases, leaving 16 bases between them. The germline gives CDR1 SEHNR, CDR2 FQNEAQ (reference sequence). The CDR3 sequence is 13 residues long. The chain's CDR3 is CASSPRTDPKAFF. CDR3 nucleotide sequence: TGTGCCAGCAGCCCCCGGACAGACCCGAAAGCTTTCTTT.

There are a few counts of this clone. The J gene is TRBJ1-1, the V gene TRBV28; D possibly corresponds to TRBD1 (6 bases). The V end was cut by 7 bases, the J end by 5 bases, with 14 bases between. The germline V gene has CDR1 MDHEN and CDR2 SYDVKM. CDR3 length: 13 residues. The DNA for the CDR3 is TGTGCCAGCACCTCAGGGGTAAAGACTGAAGCTTTCTTT. This gives the protein CASTSGVKTEAFF.

This chain joins TRBV2 and TRBJ1-5, with 9 bases fitting TRBD1. Germline CDR1 is SNHLY and CDR2 is FYNNEI. CDR3 length: 17 residues. Trimming at V came to 7 bases and at J to 2 bases, leaving 12 bases not matched to a gene. The CDR3 is CASTMRTGELGNQPQHF. CDR3 nucleotides: TGTGCCAGCACTATGAGGACAGGGGAATTAGGCAATCAGCCCCAGCATTTT. The entire variable domain, with the rest obtained from reference TRBV2 and TRBJ1-5, is as follows: EPEVTQTPSHQVTQMGQEVILRCVPISNHLYFYWYRQILGQKVEFLVSFYNNEISEKSEIFDDQFSVERPDGSNFTLKIRSTKLEDSAMYFCASTMRTGELGNQPQHFGDGTRLSIL.

This clone appeared a single time. This chain connects TRBV28 to TRBJ2-1, with 7 bases identical to TRBD2. Germline V gives CDR1 MDHEN, CDR2 SYDVKM. The J segment lost 2 bases and the V segment lost 4 bases, leaving 5 bases of the junction unmatched. This CDR3 comprises 15 residues. The CDR3 spells CASSSVGGTYNEQFF. Written as DNA, the CDR3 is TGTGCCAGCAGTTCTGTGGGGGGGACCTACAATGAGCAGTTCTTC.

The rearrangement joins TRBV4-1 to TRBJ1-5; the D gene is possibly TRBD1 (6 bases). Trimming took off 0 bases at V and 6 bases at J, with 24 bases between the two ends. CDR3 length equals 19 residues. The germline V gene encodes CDR1 MGHRA and CDR2 YSYEKL. CDR3: CASSQDFRPHREPRQPQHF. Written as DNA, the CDR3 is TGCGCCAGCAGCCAAGATTTTCGTCCACACAGGGAACCACGTCAGCCCCAGCATTTT.

V usage is TRBV9 and J usage is TRBJ1-2; D not certain. Trimming shortened V by 0 bases and J by 0 bases, and 9 bases separated the two germline ends. The CDR3 loop spans 15 amino acids. Per the germline V gene, CDR1 is SGDLS and CDR2 is YYNGEE. CDR3 in amino acids: CASSVVEGTNYGYTF. CDR3 sequence (DNA): TGTGCCAGCAGCGTAGTGGAGGGTACTAACTATGGCTACACCTTC.